The 3 T cell receptor beta chains listed next were all sequenced from one sample in a study of vaccination and CD4 T cells after COVID-19. Cultured CD4+ T cell DNA underwent sequencing with the Oncomine TCR Beta short-read assay. TCRdb itself ran the PCR reads through MiXCR, one entry per CDR3 protein. The sample holds about 20,000 distinct CDR3 sequences, 55% to 60% seen once. Treatment of the sample: approximately 11-day PBMC culture with coronavirus spike peptide pools or control peptides (ViraFEST assay). No antigen has been identified for these receptors. Material for sequencing was CD4+ T cells from blood, cultured in vitro. These receptors originate from a human donor who had recovered from COVID-19.

This clonotype came up a few times. This sequence joins TRBV21-1 and TRBJ1-6. TRBV21-1 is termed a pseudogene. This CDR3 comprises 13 residues. DNA for the CDR3: TGTGCCAGCAGCAAAGTCACAAGTTCACCCCTCCACTTT. Translating it yields CASSKVTSSPLHF.

This clonotype was seen a handful of times. The chain combines TRBV20-1 with TRBJ2-3; D ambiguous. V lost 1 base, J lost 6 bases, and 14 bases lay in between. This CDR3 has 14 residues. Germline V CDR1 and CDR2: DFQATT, SNEGSKA (reference sequence). The CDR3 loop reads CSARVSPVSDTQYF. CDR3 DNA sequence: TGCAGTGCTAGAGTGAGCCCCGTGTCCGATACGCAGTATTTT.

The chain is built from TRBV11-2 and TRBJ1-5; D uncertain. The CDR3 consists of 15 residues. Looked up from germline, CDR1 is SGHAT and CDR2 is FQNNGV. Trimming stripped 2 bases from V and 1 base from J, with 9 bases between. CDR3: CASSLRPGSNQPQHF. In DNA, the CDR3 is TGTGCCAGCAGCTTACGACCCGGCAGCAATCAGCCCCAGCATTTT.